The source of this T cell receptor (beta chain) is a study of a mutant IDH1 vaccine in newly diagnosed glioma. General study results and limits: Immune responses arising from the vaccine appeared in approximately 92% of patients. With respect to changes in top peripheral T cell clonotypes, pseudoprogression seemed unrelated.

Of note for this clone: Its antigen is currently unknown.

Regarding time point: baseline, week 1 (first vaccination visit). Treatment here: pre-vaccination baseline after standard-of-care therapy. The data were produced by immunoSEQ multiplex PCR, yet TCRdb's version contains in-frame clones alone and is incomplete. In the table there are around 37,000 clones, about nine tenths of which are singletons. Trimming pared 0 bases from V and 4 bases from J, leaving 18 bases between. This CDR3 region has 17 residues. The germline V gene encodes CDR1 LGHNA and CDR2 YSLEER. This sequence was found in a man aged 18 to 29 with glioma. This chain links TRBV4-3 with TRBJ1-2; D unresolved. This specimen was PBMCs, taken from a glioma patient treated with radiotherapy, temozolomide or both. The CDR3, as DNA: TGCGCCAGCAGCCAAGATAGGGCAGGCCGGATGGTCTATGGCTACACCTTC. This gives the protein CASSQDRAGRMVYGYTF.